The TCR beta chain described here comes from a study of metastatic and nonmetastatic thyroid tumors. Across the study: Peripheral blood and tumor or nodule samples from malignant and benign thyroid patients were compared.

Via MiXCR, TCRdb re-called the PCR reads. In the table there are 20,000 to 25,000 clones, roughly 24% of which are singletons. Each patient came to thyroid surgery without any prior treatment (of any kind). General study points: Malignant tumors reportedly showed significantly higher TCR beta diversity than benign nodules in both blood and tumor.

The V gene lost 5 bases and the J gene lost 4 bases, with 12 bases spanning the gap. Germline V gene sequence: CDR1 SGHNT, CDR2 YENEEA. There are 14 residues in the CDR3. This clone has a count of ten or more. Its antigen remains unknown. Other DNA variants within this sample encode the same CDR3. The source material was tumor tissue. The chain combines TRBV11-3 with TRBJ2-1; D may be TRBD1 or TRBD2 (5 bases each). The origin of this receptor is a female donor with papillary thyroid cancer or a benign thyroid nodule (not recorded which). Some clones in this sample may be carry-over from other donors' samples. The CDR3: CASSPGTTYNEQFF. The DNA for the CDR3 is TGTGCCAGCAGCCCGGGGACGACGTACAATGAGCAGTTCTTC.